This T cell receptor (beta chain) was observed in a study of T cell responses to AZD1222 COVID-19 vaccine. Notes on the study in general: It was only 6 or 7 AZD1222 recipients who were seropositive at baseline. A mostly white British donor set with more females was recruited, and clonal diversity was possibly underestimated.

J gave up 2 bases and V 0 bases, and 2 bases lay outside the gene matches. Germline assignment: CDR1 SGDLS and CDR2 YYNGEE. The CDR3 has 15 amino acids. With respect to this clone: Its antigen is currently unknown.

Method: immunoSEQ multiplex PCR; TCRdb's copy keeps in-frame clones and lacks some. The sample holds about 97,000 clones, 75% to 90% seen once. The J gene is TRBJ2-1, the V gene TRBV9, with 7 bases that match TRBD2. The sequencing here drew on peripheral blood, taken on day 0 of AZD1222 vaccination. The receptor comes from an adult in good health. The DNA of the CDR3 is TGTGCCAGCAGCGTAGATAGCGGGCCCTACAATGAGCAGTTCTTC. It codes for CASSVDSGPYNEQFF.